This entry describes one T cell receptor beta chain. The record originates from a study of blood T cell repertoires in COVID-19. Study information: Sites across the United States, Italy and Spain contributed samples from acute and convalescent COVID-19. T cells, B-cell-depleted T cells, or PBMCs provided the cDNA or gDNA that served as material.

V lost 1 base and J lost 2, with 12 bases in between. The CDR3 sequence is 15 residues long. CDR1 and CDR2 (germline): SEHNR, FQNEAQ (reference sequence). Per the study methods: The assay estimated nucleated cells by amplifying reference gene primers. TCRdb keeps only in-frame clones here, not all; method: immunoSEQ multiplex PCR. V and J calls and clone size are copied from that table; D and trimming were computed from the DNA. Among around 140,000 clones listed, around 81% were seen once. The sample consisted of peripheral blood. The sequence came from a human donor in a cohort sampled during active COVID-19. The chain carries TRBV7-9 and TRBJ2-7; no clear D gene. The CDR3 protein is CASSLGQAIPYEQYF. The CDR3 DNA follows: TGTGCCAGCAGCTTAGGGCAGGCAATCCCCTACGAGCAGTACTTC.